This T cell receptor beta chain stems from a study of radiotherapy plus CTLA-4 blockade in lung cancer. Study results and limitations: In blood, TCR clones derived from the tumor expanded after radiotherapy plus ipilimumab.

Each patient with chemo-refractory metastatic non-small-cell lung cancer was treated with focal radiation plus CTLA-4 blockade using ipilimumab. Generated by immunoSEQ multiplex PCR, the TCRdb table keeps only in-frame clones and is missing some. Altogether fewer than 35,000 clones are present, roughly 70% being singletons, with the ten largest covering approximately 14%. The sample holds a few counts of this clone. Its antigen is undetermined. The CDR3 is made up of 16 amino acids. V was clipped by 0 bases and J by 0 bases, with 12 bases between them. The V gene's germline CDR1 is SGHRS and CDR2 YFSETQ.

The TCR sequence derives from a human donor with non-small cell lung cancer that progressed on radiotherapy plus ipilimumab. The rearrangement joins TRBV5-1 to TRBJ1-1; D ambiguous. The sample consisted of peripheral blood, taken from a patient treated with radiotherapy plus ipilimumab. CDR3 protein: CASSLAPSIMNTEAFF. CDR3 DNA sequence: TGCGCCAGCAGCTTGGCCCCTAGTATCATGAACACTGAAGCTTTCTTT. The whole variable domain, filled in from reference TRBV5-1 and TRBJ1-1, reads KAGVTQTPRYLIKTRGQQVTLSCSPISGHRSVSWYQQTPGQGLQFLFEYFSETQRNKGNFPGRFSGRQFSNSRSEMNVSTLELGDSALYLCASSLAPSIMNTEAFFGQGTRLTVV.